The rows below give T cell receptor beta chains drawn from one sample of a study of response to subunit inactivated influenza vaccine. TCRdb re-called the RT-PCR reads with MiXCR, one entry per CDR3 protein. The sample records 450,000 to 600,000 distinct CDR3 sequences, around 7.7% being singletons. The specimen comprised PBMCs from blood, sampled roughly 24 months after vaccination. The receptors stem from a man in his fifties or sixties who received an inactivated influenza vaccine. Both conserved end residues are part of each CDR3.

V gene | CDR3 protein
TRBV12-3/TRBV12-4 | CASSLWRQGGIEQYF
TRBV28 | CASMPAGRDEQFF
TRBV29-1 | CSGFLGYAQYF
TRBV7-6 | CASSLDPGTGILTYNEQFF
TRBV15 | CATSRDRDKQYF
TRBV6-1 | CASRPTLASDTQYF
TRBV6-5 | CASTGGADEQYF
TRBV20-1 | CSARGPGTKGGTYEQYF
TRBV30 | CAWSNQGPNIQYF
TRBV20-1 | CSARDPRQGTFYEQYF
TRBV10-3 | CAIFGGAAADTQYF
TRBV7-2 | CASSLSNSQETQYF
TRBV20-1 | CGAKTDTYEQYF
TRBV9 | CASSVEAGSRGRQFF
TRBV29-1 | CSVLDGYNEQFF
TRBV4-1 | CASSQGDSANYYEQYF
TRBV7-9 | CASSLQGLGNQPQHF
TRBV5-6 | CASSPGTATAQYF
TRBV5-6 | CASIRQGAYEQYF
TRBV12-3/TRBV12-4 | CASSRTGSNTGELFF
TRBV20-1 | CSARDVGVRNEQFF
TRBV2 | CASSEEVNTEAFF
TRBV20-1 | CSAPTIRTGGRTEAFF
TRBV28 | CASSLPNQGVGEQYF
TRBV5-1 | CASSRDRDEQFF
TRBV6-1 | CASRATSGEIYEQYF
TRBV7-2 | CASRGGLALQETQYF
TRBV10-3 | CATSATSDYNEQFF
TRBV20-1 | CSARQGIDTQYF
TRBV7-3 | CASSLNGGGTEAFF
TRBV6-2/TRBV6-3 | CASSRRGADTQYF
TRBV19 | CASNGGGAGTGELFF
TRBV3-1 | CASSPRDSFTDTQYF
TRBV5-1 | CASIENRGPNSPLHF
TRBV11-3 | CASSLEGRFYNEQFF
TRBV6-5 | CASSYSPSMETQYF
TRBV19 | CASSIGQNTRELFF
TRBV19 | CASSPRGPGSLNQPQHF
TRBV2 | CASSDPGGKGETQYF
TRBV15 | CATSRAGLNGELFF
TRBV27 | CATHESGKNSYEQYF
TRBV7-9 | CASSKRTGDYTDTQYF
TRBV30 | CAGGRGNYEQYF
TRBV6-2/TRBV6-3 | CASSDFTGLYNEQFF
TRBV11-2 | CASSAMIGGRQETQYF
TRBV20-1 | CSPKGAANTEAFF
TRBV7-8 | CASSTNYNEQFF
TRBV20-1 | CSASSLPGTSTDTQYF
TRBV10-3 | CATKSRDKINTGELFF
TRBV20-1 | CSARQSGKGTEAFF
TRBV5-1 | CASSLVGQGSNEQYF
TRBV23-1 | CASRNLDSLGANVLTF
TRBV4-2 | CASSSPDRNSYEQYF
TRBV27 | CASSPGILNTGELFF
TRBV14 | CASSPLGMEGGELFF
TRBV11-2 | CASSVLQGLGFF
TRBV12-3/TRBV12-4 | CASRDSFSGANVLTF